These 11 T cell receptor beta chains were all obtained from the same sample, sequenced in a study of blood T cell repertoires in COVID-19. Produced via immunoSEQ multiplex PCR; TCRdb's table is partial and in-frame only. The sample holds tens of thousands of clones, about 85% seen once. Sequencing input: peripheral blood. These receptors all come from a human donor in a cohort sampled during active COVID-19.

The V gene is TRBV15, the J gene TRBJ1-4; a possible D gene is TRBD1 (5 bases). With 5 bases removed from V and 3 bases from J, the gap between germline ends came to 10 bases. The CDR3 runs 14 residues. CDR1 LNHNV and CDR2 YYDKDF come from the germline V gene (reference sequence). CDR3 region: CATSAGRANEKLFF. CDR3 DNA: TGTGCCACCAGCGCCGGCAGGGCTAATGAAAAACTGTTTTTT.

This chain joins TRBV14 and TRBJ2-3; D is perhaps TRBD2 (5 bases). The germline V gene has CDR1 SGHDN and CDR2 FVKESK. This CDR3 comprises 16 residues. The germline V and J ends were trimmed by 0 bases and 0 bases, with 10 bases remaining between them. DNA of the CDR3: TGTGCCAGCAGCCAAGATTTTGGAGGTAGCACAGATACGCAGTATTTT. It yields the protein CASSQDFGGSTDTQYF.

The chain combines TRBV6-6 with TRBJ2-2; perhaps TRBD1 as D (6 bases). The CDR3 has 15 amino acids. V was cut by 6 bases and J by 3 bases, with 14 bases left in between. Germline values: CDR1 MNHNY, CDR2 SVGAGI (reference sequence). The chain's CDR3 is CASSPDRDYTGELFF. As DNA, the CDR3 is TGTGCCAGCAGCCCGGACAGAGATTACACCGGGGAGCTGTTTTTT.

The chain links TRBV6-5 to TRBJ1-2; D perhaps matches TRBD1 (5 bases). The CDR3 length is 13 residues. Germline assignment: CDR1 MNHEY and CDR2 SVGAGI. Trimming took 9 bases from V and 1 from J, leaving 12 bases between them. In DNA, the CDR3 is TGTGCCAGTCTGGGGCTTATTAACTATGGCTACACCTTC. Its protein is CASLGLINYGYTF.

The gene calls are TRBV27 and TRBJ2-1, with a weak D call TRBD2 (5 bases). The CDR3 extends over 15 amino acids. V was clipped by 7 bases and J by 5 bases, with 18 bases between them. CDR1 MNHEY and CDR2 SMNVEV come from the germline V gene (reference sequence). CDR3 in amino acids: CASISLGERNNEQFF. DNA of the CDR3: TGTGCCAGCATCTCTCTGGGAGAGAGAAACAATGAGCAGTTCTTC.

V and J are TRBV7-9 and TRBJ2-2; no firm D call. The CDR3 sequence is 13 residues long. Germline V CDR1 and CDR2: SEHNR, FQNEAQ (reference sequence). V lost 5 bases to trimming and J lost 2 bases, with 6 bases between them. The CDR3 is CASSQLNTGELFF. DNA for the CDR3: TGTGCCAGCAGCCAACTAAACACCGGGGAGCTGTTTTTT.

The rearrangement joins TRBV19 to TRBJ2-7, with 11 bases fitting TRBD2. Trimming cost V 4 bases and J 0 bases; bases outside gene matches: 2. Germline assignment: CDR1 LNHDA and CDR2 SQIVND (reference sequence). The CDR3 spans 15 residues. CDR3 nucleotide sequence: TGTGCCAGTAGTAAGACTAGCGGGATCTCCTACGAGCAGTACTTC. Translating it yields CASSKTSGISYEQYF.

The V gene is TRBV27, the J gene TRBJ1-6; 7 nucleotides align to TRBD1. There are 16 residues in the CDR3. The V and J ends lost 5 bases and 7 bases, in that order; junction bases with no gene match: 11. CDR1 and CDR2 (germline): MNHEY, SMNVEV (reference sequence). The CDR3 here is CASSPRQGLTNSPLHF. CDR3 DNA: TGTGCCAGCAGTCCAAGACAGGGCCTAACGAATTCACCCCTCCACTTT.

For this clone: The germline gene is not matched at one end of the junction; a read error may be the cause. Here the CDR3 reads CASSGLPAGVANF. The CDR3 DNA reads as TGTGCCAGCAGTGGTCTCCCTGCGGGAGTTGCAAACTTC. The chain is built from TRBV2 and TRBJ2-7; 7 positions agree with TRBD2. The CDR3 loop spans 13 amino acids. Germline CDR1 is SNHLY and CDR2 is FYNNEI. Looking up the rest from reference TRBV2 and TRBJ2-7 gives the full variable domain: EPEVTQTPSHQVTQMGQEVILRCVPISNHLYFYWYRQILGQKVEFLVSFYNNEISEKSEIFDDQFSVERPDGSNFTLKIRSTKLEDSAMYFCASSGLPAGVANFGPGTRLTVT.

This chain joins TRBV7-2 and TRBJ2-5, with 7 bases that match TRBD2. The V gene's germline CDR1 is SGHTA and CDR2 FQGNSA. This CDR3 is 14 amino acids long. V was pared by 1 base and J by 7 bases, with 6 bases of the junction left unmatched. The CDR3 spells CASSLVSGSGTQYF. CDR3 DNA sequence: TGTGCCAGCAGCTTAGTTAGCGGGTCGGGGACCCAGTACTTC.

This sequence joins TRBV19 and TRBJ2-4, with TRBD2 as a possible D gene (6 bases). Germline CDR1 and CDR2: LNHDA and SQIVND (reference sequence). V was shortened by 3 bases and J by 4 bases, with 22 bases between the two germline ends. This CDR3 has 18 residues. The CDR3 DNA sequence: TGTGCCAGTAGTATCGACGGCGCGGGGACTTTACTTAAAAACATTCAGTACTTC. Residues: CASSIDGAGTLLKNIQYF.